This T cell receptor (beta chain) appears in the sequencing data of a study of beta chain features in type 1 diabetes. Germline-derived CDR1 and CDR2 are ENHRY and SYGVKD. The CDR3 is made up of 13 amino acids. V was cut by 10 bases and J by 4 bases, with 16 bases left in between. Every bit of the isolated RNA underwent reverse transcription, so sequencing read expressed TCRB transcripts. About 3.7 million reads per sample were averaged for naive, central memory and regulatory samples. Sequenced by immunoSEQ multiplex PCR; TCRdb stores in-frame clones only, minus some. This table has about 120,000 clones, about 15% appearing once. Regarding this clone: The antigen remains unidentified.

Study-wide results and caveats: At VDJ recombination sites, type 1 diabetes patients had fewer insertions and more deleted nucleotides. For Type 1 diabetes patients, all four CD4+ subsets carried TCRB CDR3s that were moderately but significantly shorter. Shorter templates might be favored by PCR, equally in patients and controls.

Sorting of CD4+ naive, central memory, regulatory and stem cell-like memory cells was performed via CD45RO/CCR7/CD25/CD127/CD95/CD27. The chain has TRBV10-3 and TRBJ1-1; no clear D gene. The source is a man younger than 45 with type 1 diabetes. Input material: central memory CD4+ T cells from blood. The CDR3 sequence is CATVGAVGTEAFF. CDR3 DNA: TGTGCCACTGTTGGAGCGGTGGGCACTGAAGCTTTCTTT.